Below, 25 T cell receptor beta chains from the same sample are listed, as sequenced in a study of blood T cell repertoires in COVID-19. The method was immunoSEQ multiplex PCR; TCRdb's version includes in-frame clones alone and lacks a portion of them. Of roughly 670,000 clones listed, 85% to 90% are singletons. The sample consisted of peripheral blood. All receptors come from a woman aged 18-30 years with acute or convalescent COVID-19.

This clone was observed a single time. CDR3 sequence (DNA): TGTGCCAGCAGCCAAAGTAAAGTTGCGTATGGCTACACCTTC. Translating gives CASSQSKVAYGYTF. The J gene is TRBJ1-2, the V gene TRBV3-1 (or the pseudogene TRBV3-2); D is unresolved. Germline loops: CDR1 LGHDT, CDR2 YNNKEL (reference sequence). Trimming cost V 2 bases and J 5 bases, with 12 bases left between them. The length of the CDR3 is 14 residues.

J is TRBJ1-2 and V is TRBV5-1; perhaps TRBD1 as D (5 bases). The CDR3 runs to 13 residues. Germline V gene sequence: CDR1 SGHRS, CDR2 YFSETQ. The V end was cut by 4 bases, the J end by 6 bases, with 13 bases between. The CDR3 sequence is CASSPNTGNGYTF. Written as DNA, the CDR3 is TGCGCCAGCAGCCCCAATACAGGAAATGGCTACACCTTC.

This chain connects TRBV6-5 to TRBJ2-7, with 7 bases fitting TRBD1. The V and J ends lost 0 bases and 3 bases, in that order; junction bases with no gene match: 5. The V gene's germline CDR1 is MNHEY and CDR2 SVGAGI. The CDR3 spans 15 residues. The CDR3 DNA is TGTGCCAGCAGTTACTCGACAGGGCCGGGCTACGAGCAGTACTTC. Its translation is CASSYSTGPGYEQYF.

The V call is TRBV21-1, the J call TRBJ1-2. TRBV21-1 is described as a pseudogene. The CDR3 is 14 amino acids. CDR3 sequence reads: CASSKEHRNYGYTF. The CDR3 nucleotides are TGTGCCAGCAGCAAAGAGCATCGGAACTATGGCTACACCTTC.

The chain has TRBV4-3 and TRBJ1-1, with a weak D call TRBD1 (6 bases). CDR1 and CDR2 (germline): LGHNA, YSLEER. The CDR3 contains 14 residues. Trimming removed 3 bases from V and 4 bases from J, with 12 bases in between. The CDR3 bases are TGCGCCAGCAGCCAGGACAGCGTCGGCACTGAAGCTTTCTTT. Encoded protein: CASSQDSVGTEAFF.

The chain employs TRBV27 and TRBJ1-2; D not resolved. CDR1 is MNHEY, CDR2 SMNVEV, per germline (reference sequence). Deletions cut 0 bases from V and 6 bases from J, with 11 bases between. The length of the CDR3 is 14 residues. The DNA of the CDR3 is TGTGCCAGCAGTTTATCCGGCGGCGGCGATGGCTACACCTTC. Encoded protein: CASSLSGGGDGYTF.

Points on this clone: At one of its ends the junction is not consistent with the germline gene, which may arise from a read error. This chain joins TRBV19 and TRBJ1-1; a possible D gene is TRBD1 (5 bases). The germline CDR1 and CDR2 sequences are LNHDA and SQIVND (reference sequence). The CDR3 has 15 amino acids. CDR3 sequence reads: CASSPRGGANSEAFF. The CDR3 DNA reads as TGTGCCAGTAGCCCTCGGGGAGGGGCGAACTCTGAAGCTTTCTTT.

The chain joins TRBV7-9 to TRBJ2-7, with 9 bases identical to TRBD1. With V trimmed by 5 bases and J by 4 bases, 9 bases remained unmatched. Germline CDR1 reads SEHNR; CDR2 reads FQNEAQ (reference sequence). The CDR3 spans 15 residues. CDR3 loop: CASSTRDRDTYEQYF. The CDR3 nucleotides read TGTGCCAGCAGCACCCGGGACAGGGACACTTACGAGCAGTACTTC.

The chain combines TRBV2 with TRBJ2-2; tentatively, D is TRBD1 (5 bases). V shed 1 base and J shed 6 bases, with 12 bases lying between them. Germline loops: CDR1 SNHLY, CDR2 FYNNEI. This CDR3 spans 15 amino acids. The CDR3 coding sequence is TGTGCCAGCAGTGAAGGTGGGGCCCAGCCCGGGGAGCTGTTTTTT. Amino acid sequence: CASSEGGAQPGELFF.

This chain links TRBV19 with TRBJ1-1, with D possibly being TRBD1 (5 bases). The CDR3 spans 13 residues. Trimming took 1 base from V and 6 from J, leaving 9 bases between them. Germline values: CDR1 LNHDA, CDR2 SQIVND (reference sequence). The CDR3 is CASSIGGRSEAFF. The CDR3 region has the DNA TGTGCCAGTAGTATAGGGGGCAGGTCTGAAGCTTTCTTT.

Concerning this clone: The same CDR3 arises from other DNA sequences in this sample as well. The genes are TRBV18 and TRBJ1-2; 9 nucleotides agree with TRBD1. Germline assignment: CDR1 KGHSH and CDR2 LQKENI. The CDR3 has 13 amino acids. The V segment lost 3 bases and the J segment 6 bases; nucleotides outside the gene matches: 2. CDR3 in amino acids: CASSPRTGDGYTF. The CDR3 nucleotides read TGTGCCAGCTCACCTAGGACAGGGGATGGCTACACCTTC.

This clone was counted between two and nine times. CDR3 coding DNA: TGCAGCGCGGGGGGGCGGGAAATTGGCTACACCTTC. It specifies CSAGGREIGYTF. This chain connects TRBV29-1 to TRBJ1-2; a weak D match, TRBD1 (6 bases). This CDR3 region has 12 residues. V was shortened by 7 bases and J by 7 bases, with 16 bases between the two germline ends. Looked up from germline, CDR1 is SQVTM and CDR2 is ANQGSEA.

The chain uses TRBV29-1 and TRBJ2-5; D is unclear. This CDR3 has 12 residues. V was shortened by 4 bases and J by 2 bases, with 8 bases between the two germline ends. CDR1 and CDR2 from the germline V gene are SQVTM and ANQGSEA. The CDR3 bases are TGCAGCGTTGCTGTAAATCAAGAGACCCAGTACTTC. It specifies CSVAVNQETQYF.

Concerning this clone itself: Within the sample, other DNA sequences also encode this same CDR3. The chain recombines TRBV12-3 or TRBV12-4 with TRBJ1-1; no clear D. V was cut by 1 base and J by 5 bases, with 5 bases left in between. This CDR3 spans 12 amino acids. This CDR3 is CASSLVRTEAFF. In DNA, the CDR3 is TGTGCCAGCAGTTTAGTCAGGACTGAAGCTTTCTTT.

This chain connects TRBV3-1 (or the pseudogene TRBV3-2) to TRBJ1-5; 8 bases map to TRBD1. With V trimmed by 1 base and J by 5 bases, 4 bases remained unmatched. CDR1 and CDR2 from the germline V gene are LGHDT and YNNKEL (reference sequence). This CDR3 spans 15 amino acids. In nucleotides, the CDR3 is TGTGCCAGCAGCCAAGGGACAGGGCTACATCAGCCCCAGCATTTT. Its protein product is CASSQGTGLHQPQHF.

A note on this clone: An end of the junction differs from the germline gene, which may be a read error. The rearrangement uses TRBV7-9 and TRBJ2-7; TRBD1 matches 8 bases. Germline V gene data show CDR1 as SEHNR and CDR2 as FQNEAQ (reference sequence). This CDR3 is 13 amino acids long. The CDR3, as DNA: TGTGCCAGCAGCTTAGGCACAGGGGGAATTGTTGACTTC. Translated, it gives CASSLGTGGIVDF. Full variable domain (missing parts from reference TRBV7-9 and TRBJ2-7): DTGVSQNPRHKITKRGQNVTFRCDPISEHNRLYWYRQTLGQGPEFLTYFQNEAQLEKSRLLSDRFSAERPKGSFSTLEIQRTEQGDSAMYLCASSLGTGGIVDFGPGTRLTVT.

The chain has TRBV9 and TRBJ2-5; TRBD2 might be the D (6 bases). V lost 7 bases and J lost 5, with 15 bases in between. Germline lookup yields CDR1 SGDLS and CDR2 YYNGEE. The CDR3 extends over 13 amino acids. CDR3 sequence: CASAGGTGETQYF. Here the CDR3 DNA reads TGTGCCAGCGCCGGAGGGACGGGGGAGACCCAGTACTTC.

This clone has just a few counts. J is TRBJ1-1 and V is TRBV7-2, with unresolved D. Between the trimmed V and J ends, which lost 6 bases and 1 base, there was a span of 12 bases. The CDR3 contains 14 residues. CDR1 is SGHTA, CDR2 FQGNSA, per germline. Here the CDR3 DNA reads TGTGCCAGCAGACAACGGGTTGGGAACACTGAAGCTTTCTTT. As protein: CASRQRVGNTEAFF.

V usage is TRBV9 and J usage is TRBJ1-1; D is possibly TRBD1 (6 bases). The CDR3 length is 15 residues. The V and J ends lost 3 bases and 4 bases respectively, with 16 bases between them. Germline V CDR1 and CDR2: SGDLS, YYNGEE. CDR3 in amino acids: CASSDSRGRGTEAFF. In DNA form, the CDR3 reads TGTGCCAGCAGCGACTCCAGGGGACGGGGCACTGAAGCTTTCTTT.

This rearrangement joins TRBV29-1 to TRBJ2-1, with TRBD2 identical over 10 bases. CDR3 length equals 15 residues. In germline, CDR1 is SQVTM, CDR2 ANQGSEA. Losses at the gene ends were 2 bases for V and 10 bases for J; bases not matched to a gene: 11. This chain's CDR3 is CSVEPTSGLGREQFF. The DNA for the CDR3 is TGCAGCGTTGAACCGACTAGCGGGCTGGGGCGGGAGCAGTTCTTC.

This rearrangement joins TRBV27 to TRBJ1-1; 7 bases map to TRBD1. Germline trimming cut 3 bases from V and 10 bases from J; bases unmatched to any gene: 14. Germline V gene data show CDR1 as MNHEY and CDR2 as SMNVEV (reference sequence). The CDR3 covers 15 residues. The CDR3 DNA follows: TGTGCCAGCAGTTTCCGGGACAGAGACCTGGTAACAGCTTTCTTT. The encoded protein is CASSFRDRDLVTAFF.

CDR3 loop: CASNPGTGGAREAFF. The CDR3 DNA follows: TGTGCCAGCAACCCCGGGACAGGGGGCGCGAGGGAAGCTTTCTTT. The chain is built from TRBV9 and TRBJ1-1, with 12 bases aligning to TRBD1. Germline trimming cut 6 bases from V and 8 bases from J; bases unmatched to any gene: 11. Per the germline V gene, CDR1 is SGDLS and CDR2 is YYNGEE. This CDR3 has 15 amino acids.

This chain joins TRBV19 and TRBJ2-3; unclear D gene. The CDR3 has 13 amino acids. Trimming removed 7 bases at V and 3 bases at J, with 11 bases between. Germline V CDR1 and CDR2: LNHDA, SQIVND (reference sequence). The CDR3 spells CASTGFVTDTQYF. CDR3 in DNA: TGTGCCAGTACCGGGTTTGTAACAGATACGCAGTATTTT. The entire variable domain, with the rest obtained from reference TRBV19 and TRBJ2-3, is as follows: DGGITQSPKYLFRKEGQNVTLSCEQNLNHDAMYWYRQDPGQGLRLIYYSQIVNDFQKGDIAEGYSVSREKKESFPLTVTSAQKNPTAFYLCASTGFVTDTQYFGPGTRLTVL.

The V and J genes are TRBV30 and TRBJ1-2; the D gene is possibly TRBD1 (5 bases). Trimming removed 0 bases at V and 8 bases at J, with 13 bases between. CDR1 is GTSNPN, CDR2 SVGIG, per germline (reference sequence). The CDR3 covers 13 residues. The DNA of the CDR3 is TGTGCCTGGAGTGTACCCCGGGGGTTGGGCTACACCTTC. Translation gives CAWSVPRGLGYTF.

This clone appeared a few times. The genes are TRBV7-2 and TRBJ1-4; D might be TRBD1 (5 bases). The length of the CDR3 is 16 residues. V dropped 5 bases and J dropped 4 bases, with 17 bases sitting between them. CDR1 SGHTA and CDR2 FQGNSA come from the germline V gene. CDR3 protein: CASSQKRSRGNEKLFF. Written as DNA, the CDR3 is TGTGCCAGCAGCCAAAAACGGTCTAGGGGTAATGAAAAACTGTTTTTT.